The clone carrying this T cell receptor beta chain was recorded at least ten times. The data stem from a study of T cell repertoires in cytomegalovirus infection. TCRdb called the reads again in MiXCR, with one record for every CDR3 protein. The data contain more than 500,000 distinct CDR3 sequences, approximately 15% of them seen just once; the ten biggest clones take up roughly a quarter. Germline CDR1 and CDR2: SGHVS and FQNEAQ. The CDR3 covers 16 residues. V lost 2 bases, J lost 0 bases, and 3 bases stayed unmatched. This sequence joins TRBV7-8 and TRBJ2-3, with TRBD2 matching 9 bases. Specimen: CD8+ T cells from PBMCs. The clonotype originates from a human donor in good health (CMV status not recorded). Some clones in this sample may be carry-over from other donors' samples. The CDR3 region is CASSLRAGGSTDTQYF. CDR3 in DNA: TGTGCCAGCAGCTTAAGGGCGGGGGGGAGCACAGATACGCAGTATTTT.